This T cell receptor (beta chain) is drawn from a study of blood T cell repertoires in COVID-19. The overall study: The study drew acute and convalescent COVID-19 samples from the United States, Italy and Spain. The analysed material was cDNA or gDNA that came from T cells, B-cell-depleted T cells, or PBMCs.

Trimming took off 1 base at V and 7 bases at J, with 10 bases between the two ends. The CDR3 has 13 amino acids. Germline CDR1 is LGHDT and CDR2 is YNNKEL (reference sequence). Study processing details: Amplification of reference gene primers provided the estimated nucleated cell counts. The repertoire was sequenced with immunoSEQ multiplex PCR; TCRdb's copy has only in-frame clones and lacks some. V, J and clone size reflect that table, while D and trimming were determined from the DNA. The sample contains about 180,000 clones, approximately 80% of which appear only once. All enrollees were about 18 to 89 years old and from about 25 US areas.

The clonotype was recovered from a man in his sixties who had been exposed to COVID-19. The V gene is TRBV3-1 (or the pseudogene TRBV3-2), the J gene TRBJ1-2, with a weak D call TRBD1 (5 bases). The sample was PBMCs or T cells enriched from blood (not recorded which). CDR3 DNA: TGTGCCAGCAGCCAAGCCGGGAGGGGTGGCTACACCTTC. Amino acid sequence: CASSQAGRGGYTF.